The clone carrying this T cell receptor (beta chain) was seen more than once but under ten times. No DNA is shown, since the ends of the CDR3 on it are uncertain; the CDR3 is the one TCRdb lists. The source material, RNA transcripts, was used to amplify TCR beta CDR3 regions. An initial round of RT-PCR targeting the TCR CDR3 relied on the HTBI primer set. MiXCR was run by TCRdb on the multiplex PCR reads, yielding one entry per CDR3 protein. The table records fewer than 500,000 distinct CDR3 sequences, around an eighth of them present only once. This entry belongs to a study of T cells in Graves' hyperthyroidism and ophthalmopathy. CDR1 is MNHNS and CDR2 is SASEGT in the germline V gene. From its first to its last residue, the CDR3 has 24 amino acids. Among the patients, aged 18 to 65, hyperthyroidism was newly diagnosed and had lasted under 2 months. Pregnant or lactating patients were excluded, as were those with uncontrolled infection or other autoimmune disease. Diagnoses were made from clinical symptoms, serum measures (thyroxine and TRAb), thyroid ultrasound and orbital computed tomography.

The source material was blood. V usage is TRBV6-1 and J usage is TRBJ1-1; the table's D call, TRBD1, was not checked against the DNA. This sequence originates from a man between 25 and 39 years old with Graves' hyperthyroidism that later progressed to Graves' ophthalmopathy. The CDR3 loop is CASTNQTSMYLCASSFQGYTEAFF.